The clone carrying this T cell receptor (beta chain) has more than one count but fewer than ten. The time point: pretreatment peripheral blood. Clones were sequenced by immunoSEQ multiplex PCR, and TCRdb holds only the in-frame ones, with some missing. The data contain some 87,000 clones, roughly 91% of them singletons. This record comes from a study of PD-L1 blockade in urothelial cancer. Study background: Analysis of the blood was performed 3 weeks (second dose) and 6 weeks after treatment start.

This CDR3 spans 14 amino acids. After removal of 7 bases from V and 3 bases from J, the junction contained 6 bases not matched to a gene. Germline V gene sequence: CDR1 LGHNA, CDR2 YNFKEQ. V and J are TRBV4-2 and TRBJ2-7; 10 bases match TRBD1. The material sequenced was PBMCs, taken around atezolizumab (anti-PD-L1) treatment. The clonotype comes from a man between 60 and 75 years old with urothelial cancer. The chain's CDR3 is CASTPGTGVYEQYF. The CDR3 coding sequence is TGTGCCAGCACCCCCGGGACAGGGGTCTACGAGCAGTACTTC.